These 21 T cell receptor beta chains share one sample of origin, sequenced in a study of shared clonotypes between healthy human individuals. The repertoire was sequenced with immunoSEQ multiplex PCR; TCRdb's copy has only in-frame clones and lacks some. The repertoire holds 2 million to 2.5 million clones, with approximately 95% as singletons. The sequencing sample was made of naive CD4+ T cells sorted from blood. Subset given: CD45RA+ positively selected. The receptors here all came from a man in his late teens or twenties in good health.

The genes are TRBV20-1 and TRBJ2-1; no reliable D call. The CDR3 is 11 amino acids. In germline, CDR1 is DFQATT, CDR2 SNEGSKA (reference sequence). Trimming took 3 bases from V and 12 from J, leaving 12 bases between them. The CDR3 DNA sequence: TGCAGTGCTAGGCACAGCGAGGTGCAGTTCTTC. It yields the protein CSARHSEVQFF.

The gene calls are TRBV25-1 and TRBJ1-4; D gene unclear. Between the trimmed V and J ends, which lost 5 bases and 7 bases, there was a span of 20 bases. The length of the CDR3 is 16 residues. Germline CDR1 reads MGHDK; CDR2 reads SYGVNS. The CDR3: CASSLPRPLVGEKLFF. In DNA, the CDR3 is TGTGCCAGCAGTCTTCCTCGGCCGCTGGTGGGTGAAAAACTGTTTTTT.

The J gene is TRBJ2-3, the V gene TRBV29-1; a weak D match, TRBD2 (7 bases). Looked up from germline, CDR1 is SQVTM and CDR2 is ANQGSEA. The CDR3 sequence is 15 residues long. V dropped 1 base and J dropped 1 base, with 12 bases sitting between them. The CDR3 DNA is TGCAGCGTTGAAGTGGGGGGGCGCGGCACAGATACGCAGTATTTT. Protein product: CSVEVGGRGTDTQYF.

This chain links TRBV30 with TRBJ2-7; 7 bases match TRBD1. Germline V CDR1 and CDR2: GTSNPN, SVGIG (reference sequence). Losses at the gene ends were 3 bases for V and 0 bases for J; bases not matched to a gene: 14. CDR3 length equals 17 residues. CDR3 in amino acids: CAWRAEDGQAFSYEQYF. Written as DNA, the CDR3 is TGTGCCTGGAGGGCCGAGGACGGACAGGCCTTCTCCTACGAGCAGTACTTC.

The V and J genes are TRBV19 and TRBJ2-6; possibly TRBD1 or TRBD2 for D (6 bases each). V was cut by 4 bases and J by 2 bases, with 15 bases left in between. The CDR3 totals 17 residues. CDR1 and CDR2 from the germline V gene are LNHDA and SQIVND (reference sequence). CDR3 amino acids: CASSRRAGVAGANVLTF. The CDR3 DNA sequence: TGTGCCAGTAGTAGGAGGGCAGGGGTCGCTGGGGCCAACGTCCTGACTTTC.

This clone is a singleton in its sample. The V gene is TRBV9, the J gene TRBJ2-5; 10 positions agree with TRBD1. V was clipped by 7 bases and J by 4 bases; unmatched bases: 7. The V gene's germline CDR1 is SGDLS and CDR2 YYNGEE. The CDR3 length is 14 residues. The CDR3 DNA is TGTGCCAGCTCGCCGGGACAGGGGACAGAGACCCAGTACTTC. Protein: CASSPGQGTETQYF.

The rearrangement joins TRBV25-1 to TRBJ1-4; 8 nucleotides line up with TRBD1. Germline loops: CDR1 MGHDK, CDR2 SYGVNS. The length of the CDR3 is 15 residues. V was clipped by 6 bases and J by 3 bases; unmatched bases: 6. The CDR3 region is CASRGQGGSNEKLFF. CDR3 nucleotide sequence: TGTGCCAGCAGAGGACAGGGTGGGTCTAATGAAAAACTGTTTTTT.

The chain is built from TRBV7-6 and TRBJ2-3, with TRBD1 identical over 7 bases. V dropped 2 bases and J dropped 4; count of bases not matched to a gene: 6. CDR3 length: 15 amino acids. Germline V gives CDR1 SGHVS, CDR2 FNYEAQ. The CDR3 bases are TGTGCCAGCAGCTTACGGGACAGAGTATCAGATACGCAGTATTTT. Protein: CASSLRDRVSDTQYF.

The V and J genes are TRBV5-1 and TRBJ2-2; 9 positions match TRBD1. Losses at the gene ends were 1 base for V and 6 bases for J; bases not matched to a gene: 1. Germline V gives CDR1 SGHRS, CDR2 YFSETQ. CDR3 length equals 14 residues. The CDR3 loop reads CASSLRTGAGELFF. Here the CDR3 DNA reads TGCGCCAGCAGCTTGAGGACAGGGGCCGGGGAGCTGTTTTTT.

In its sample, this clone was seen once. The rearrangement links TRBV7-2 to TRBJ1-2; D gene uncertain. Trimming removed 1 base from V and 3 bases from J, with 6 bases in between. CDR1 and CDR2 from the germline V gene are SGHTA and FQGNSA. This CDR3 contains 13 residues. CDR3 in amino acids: CASSLVRDYGYTF. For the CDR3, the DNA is TGTGCCAGCAGCTTAGTACGAGACTATGGCTACACCTTC.

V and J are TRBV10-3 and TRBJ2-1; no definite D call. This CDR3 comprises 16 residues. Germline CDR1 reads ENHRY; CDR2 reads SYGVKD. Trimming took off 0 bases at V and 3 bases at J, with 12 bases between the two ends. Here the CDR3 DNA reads TGTGCCATCAGTGAGTCGGGGTCCCCCTACTACAATGAGCAGTTCTTC. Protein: CAISESGSPYYNEQFF.

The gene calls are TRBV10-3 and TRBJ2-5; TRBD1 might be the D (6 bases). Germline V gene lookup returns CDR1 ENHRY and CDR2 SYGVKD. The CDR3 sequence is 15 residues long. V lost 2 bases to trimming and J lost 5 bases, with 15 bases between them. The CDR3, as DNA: TGTGCCATCAGTGAGGCCCAGGGGTTTGCGGAGACCCAGTACTTC. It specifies CAISEAQGFAETQYF.

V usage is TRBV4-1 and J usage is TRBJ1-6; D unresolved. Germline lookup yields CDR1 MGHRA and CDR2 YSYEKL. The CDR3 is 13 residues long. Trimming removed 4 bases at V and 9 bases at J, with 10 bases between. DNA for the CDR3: TGCGCCAGCAGCCTCATGATAAGTTCACCCCTCCACTTT. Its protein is CASSLMISSPLHF.

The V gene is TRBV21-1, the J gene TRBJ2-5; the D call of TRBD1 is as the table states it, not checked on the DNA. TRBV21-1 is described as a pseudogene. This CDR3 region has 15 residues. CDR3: CASSKQDRNQETQYF. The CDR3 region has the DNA TGTGCCAGCAGCAAACAGGACAGGAACCAAGAGACCCAGTACTTC.

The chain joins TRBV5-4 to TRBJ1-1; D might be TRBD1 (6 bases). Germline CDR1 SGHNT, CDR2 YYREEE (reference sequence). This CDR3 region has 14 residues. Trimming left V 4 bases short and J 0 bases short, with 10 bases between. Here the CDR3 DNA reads TGTGCCAGCAGCCCTAGGACAGTGAACACTGAAGCTTTCTTT. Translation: CASSPRTVNTEAFF.

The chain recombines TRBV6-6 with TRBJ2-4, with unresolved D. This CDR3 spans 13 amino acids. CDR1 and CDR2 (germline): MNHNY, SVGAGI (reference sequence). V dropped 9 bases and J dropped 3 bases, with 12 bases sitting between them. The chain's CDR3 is CASLDTNKNIQYF. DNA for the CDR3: TGTGCCAGTCTAGACACCAACAAAAACATTCAGTACTTC.

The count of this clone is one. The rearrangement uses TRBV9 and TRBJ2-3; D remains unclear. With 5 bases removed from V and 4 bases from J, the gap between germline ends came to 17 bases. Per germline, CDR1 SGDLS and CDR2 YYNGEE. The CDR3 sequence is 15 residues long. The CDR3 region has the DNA TGTGCCAGCAGTCGGGCTGGGGTGTATGCAGATACGCAGTATTTT. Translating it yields CASSRAGVYADTQYF.

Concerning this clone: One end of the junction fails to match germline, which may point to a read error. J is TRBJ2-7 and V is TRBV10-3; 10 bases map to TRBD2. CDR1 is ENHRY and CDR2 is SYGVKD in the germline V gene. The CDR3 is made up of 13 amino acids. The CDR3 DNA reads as TGTGCCATCAGTGACCCAGGACTAGCGGCACCTTCCTTC. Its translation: CAISDPGLAAPSF.

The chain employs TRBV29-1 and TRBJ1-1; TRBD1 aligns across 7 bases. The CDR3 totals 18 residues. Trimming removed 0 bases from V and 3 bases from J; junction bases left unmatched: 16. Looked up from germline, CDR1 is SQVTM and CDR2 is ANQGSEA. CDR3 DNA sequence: TGCAGCGTTGAAGAAGTCTGGACAGGACAAGCTTCTGACACTGAAGCTTTCTTT. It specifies CSVEEVWTGQASDTEAFF.

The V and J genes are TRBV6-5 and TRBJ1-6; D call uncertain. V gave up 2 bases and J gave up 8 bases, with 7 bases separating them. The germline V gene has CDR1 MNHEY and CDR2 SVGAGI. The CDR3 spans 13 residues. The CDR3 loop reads CASSYVSDSPLHF. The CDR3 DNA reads TGTGCCAGCAGTTACGTTTCTGATTCACCCCTCCACTTT.

CDR3: CASRPGGGPGAFF. Written as DNA, the CDR3 is TGTGCCAGCAGACCGGGTGGCGGTCCTGGAGCTTTCTTT. J is TRBJ1-1 and V is TRBV7-2, with no clear D. The CDR3 loop spans 13 amino acids. The V end lost 6 bases, the J end lost 10 bases, and 18 bases lay between the germline ends. Germline values: CDR1 SGHTA, CDR2 FQGNSA. Full variable domain (missing parts from reference TRBV7-2 and TRBJ1-1): GAGVSQSPSNKVTEKGKDVELRCDPISGHTALYWYRQSLGQGLEFLIYFQGNSAPDKSGLPSDRFSAERTGGSVSTLTIQRTQQEDSAVYLCASRPGGGPGAFFGQGTRLTVV.